This T cell receptor (beta chain) was retrieved from a study of blood T cell repertoires in COVID-19. Study background: There were acute and convalescent COVID-19 samples, and they came from the United States, Italy and Spain. From T cells, B-cell-depleted T cells, or PBMCs came the material, which was cDNA or gDNA.

Germline V gene lookup returns CDR1 SGHRS and CDR2 YFSETQ. The CDR3 is 14 amino acids. V trimming: 0 bases; J trimming: 1 base; junction bases outside the gene matches: 0. As handled by the study authors: Estimates of nucleated cell counts were drawn from the amplification of reference gene primers. Sequencing used immunoSEQ multiplex PCR; TCRdb keeps in-frame clones, though not all of them. The DNA gave D and trimming, while V, J and clone size come from that table. The repertoire includes 250,000 to 300,000 clones, under 90% of them detected once, and about 0.94% sits in the top ten. The sequence was collected from a woman aged 40 to 50 who had recovered from COVID-19. This rearrangement joins TRBV5-1 to TRBJ1-1; TRBD1 matches 7 bases. Sequencing was carried out using peripheral blood. The CDR3 is CASSLAGGNTEAFF. CDR3 bases: TGCGCCAGCAGCTTGGCAGGGGGGAACACTGAAGCTTTCTTT.